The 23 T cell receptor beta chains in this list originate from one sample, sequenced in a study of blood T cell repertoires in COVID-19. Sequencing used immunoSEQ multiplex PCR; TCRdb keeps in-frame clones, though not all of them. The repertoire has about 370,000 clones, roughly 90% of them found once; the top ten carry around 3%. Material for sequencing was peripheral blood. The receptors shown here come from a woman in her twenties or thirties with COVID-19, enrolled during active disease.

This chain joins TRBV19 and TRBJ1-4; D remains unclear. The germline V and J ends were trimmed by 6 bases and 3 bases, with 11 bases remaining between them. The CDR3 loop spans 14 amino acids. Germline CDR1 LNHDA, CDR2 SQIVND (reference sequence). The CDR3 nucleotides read TGTGCCAGTAGGGAGAACGCGGCTAATGAAAAACTGTTTTTT. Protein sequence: CASRENAANEKLFF.

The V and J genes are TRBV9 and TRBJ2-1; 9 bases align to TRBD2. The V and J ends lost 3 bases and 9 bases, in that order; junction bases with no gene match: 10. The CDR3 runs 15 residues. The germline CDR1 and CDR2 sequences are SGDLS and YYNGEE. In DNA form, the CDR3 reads TGTGCCAGCAGCGAACTAGCGGGTCGGGCCGGTGAGCAGTTCTTC. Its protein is CASSELAGRAGEQFF.

In nucleotides, the CDR3 is TGTGCCACCAGCAGAGATGGGGGCGGGAGCACAGATACGCAGTATTTT. Residues: CATSRDGGGSTDTQYF. The J gene is TRBJ2-3, the V gene TRBV15, with D possibly TRBD1 on 6 matching bases. Trimming took off 0 bases at V and 0 bases at J, with 10 bases between the two ends. The CDR3 is 16 residues long. Germline CDR1 is LNHNV and CDR2 is YYDKDF (reference sequence).

DNA of the CDR3: TGTGCCACCCAACCAGGGCATAATGAAAAACTGTTTTTT. The encoded protein is CATQPGHNEKLFF. The chain is built from TRBV10-3 and TRBJ1-4; a possible D gene is TRBD1 (5 bases). V lost 10 bases, J lost 4 bases, and 13 bases lay in between. The CDR3 covers 13 residues. CDR1 and CDR2 (germline): ENHRY, SYGVKD.

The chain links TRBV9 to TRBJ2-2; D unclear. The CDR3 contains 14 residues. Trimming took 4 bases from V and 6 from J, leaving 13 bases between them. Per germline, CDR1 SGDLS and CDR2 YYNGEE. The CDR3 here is CASSRALTPGELFF. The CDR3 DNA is TGTGCCAGCAGCCGCGCCTTAACCCCCGGGGAGCTGTTTTTT.

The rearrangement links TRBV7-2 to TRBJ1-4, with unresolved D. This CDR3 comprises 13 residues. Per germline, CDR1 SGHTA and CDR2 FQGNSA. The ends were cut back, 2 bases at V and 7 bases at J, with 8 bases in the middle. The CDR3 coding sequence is TGTGCCAGCAGCTTAAGCGTCGGTGAAAAACTGTTTTTT. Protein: CASSLSVGEKLFF.

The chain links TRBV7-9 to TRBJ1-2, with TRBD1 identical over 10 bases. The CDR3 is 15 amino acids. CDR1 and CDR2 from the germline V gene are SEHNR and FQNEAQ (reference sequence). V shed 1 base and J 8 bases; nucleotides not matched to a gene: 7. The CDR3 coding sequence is TGTGCCAGCAGCTTAGGGGACAGGGGTTCTGAAGGCTACACCTTC. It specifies CASSLGDRGSEGYTF.

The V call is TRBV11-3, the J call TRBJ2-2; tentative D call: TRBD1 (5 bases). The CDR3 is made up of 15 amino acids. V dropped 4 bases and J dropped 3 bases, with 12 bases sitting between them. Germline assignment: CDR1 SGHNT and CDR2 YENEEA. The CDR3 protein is CASSSRVVDTGELFF. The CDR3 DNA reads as TGTGCCAGCAGCTCCAGGGTTGTGGACACCGGGGAGCTGTTTTTT.

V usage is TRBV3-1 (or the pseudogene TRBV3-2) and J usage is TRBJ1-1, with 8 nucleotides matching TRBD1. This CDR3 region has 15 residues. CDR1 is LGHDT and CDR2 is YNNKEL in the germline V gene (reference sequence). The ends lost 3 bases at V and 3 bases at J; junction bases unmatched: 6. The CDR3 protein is CASSHTGTGDTEAFF. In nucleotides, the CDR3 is TGTGCCAGCAGCCATACCGGGACAGGAGACACTGAAGCTTTCTTT.

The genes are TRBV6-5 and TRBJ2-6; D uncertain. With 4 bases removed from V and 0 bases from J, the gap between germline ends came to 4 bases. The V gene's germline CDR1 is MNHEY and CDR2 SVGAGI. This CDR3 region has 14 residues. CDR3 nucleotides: TGTGCCAGCAGTTCAGTCTCTGGGGCCAACGTCCTGACTTTC. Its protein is CASSSVSGANVLTF.

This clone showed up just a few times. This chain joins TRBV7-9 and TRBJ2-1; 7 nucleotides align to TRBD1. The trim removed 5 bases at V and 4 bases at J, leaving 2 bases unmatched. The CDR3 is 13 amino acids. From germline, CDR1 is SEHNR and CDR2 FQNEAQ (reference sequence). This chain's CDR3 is CASSRDSYNEQFF. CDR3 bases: TGTGCCAGCAGCCGGGACAGTTACAATGAGCAGTTCTTC.

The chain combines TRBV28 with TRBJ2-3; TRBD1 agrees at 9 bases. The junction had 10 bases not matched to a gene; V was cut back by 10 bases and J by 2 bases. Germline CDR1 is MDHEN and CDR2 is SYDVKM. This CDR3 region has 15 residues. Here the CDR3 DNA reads TGTGCCACTAACGGGGGGACAGGGTACACAGATACGCAGTATTTT. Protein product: CATNGGTGYTDTQYF.

CDR3 amino acids: CASSWTEDEAFF. The CDR3 nucleotides read TGTGCCAGCAGCTGGACGGAGGATGAAGCTTTCTTT. The chain links TRBV5-6 to TRBJ1-1; D remains ambiguous. With 3 bases removed from V and 7 bases from J, the gap between germline ends came to 10 bases. This CDR3 is 12 amino acids long. Germline V gene data show CDR1 as SGHDT and CDR2 as YYEEEE.

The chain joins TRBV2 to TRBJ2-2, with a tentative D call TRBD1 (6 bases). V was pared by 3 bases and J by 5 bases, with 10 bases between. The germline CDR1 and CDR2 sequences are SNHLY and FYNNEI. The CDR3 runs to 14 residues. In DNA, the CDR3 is TGTGCCAGCAGTGACAGGGGTCCAACCGGGGAGCTGTTTTTT. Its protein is CASSDRGPTGELFF.

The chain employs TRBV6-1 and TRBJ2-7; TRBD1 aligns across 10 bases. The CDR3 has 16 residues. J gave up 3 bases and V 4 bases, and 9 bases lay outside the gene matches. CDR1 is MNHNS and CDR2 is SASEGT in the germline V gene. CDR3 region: CASSGTGDRGLYEQYF. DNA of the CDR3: TGTGCCAGCAGTGGGACCGGCGACAGGGGGCTCTACGAGCAGTACTTC.

The CDR3 reads CASSQRAGYGYTF. The CDR3 coding sequence is TGTGCCAGCAGCCAAAGAGCCGGGTATGGCTACACCTTC. The chain carries TRBV3-1 (or the pseudogene TRBV3-2) and TRBJ1-2; D not certain. This CDR3 is built from 13 residues. From germline, CDR1 is LGHDT and CDR2 YNNKEL (reference sequence). V lost 2 bases, J lost 5 bases, and 9 bases lay in between.

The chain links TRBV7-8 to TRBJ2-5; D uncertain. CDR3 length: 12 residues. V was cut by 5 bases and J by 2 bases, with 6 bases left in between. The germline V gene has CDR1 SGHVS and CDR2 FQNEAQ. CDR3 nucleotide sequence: TGTGCCAGCAGCCGAACACAAGAGACCCAGTACTTC. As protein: CASSRTQETQYF. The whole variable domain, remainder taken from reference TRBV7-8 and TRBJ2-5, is GAGVSQSPRYKVAKRGQDVALRCDPISGHVSLFWYQQALGQGPEFLTYFQNEAQLDKSGLPSDRFFAERPEGSVSTLKIQRTQQEDSAVYLCASSRTQETQYFGPGTRLLVL.

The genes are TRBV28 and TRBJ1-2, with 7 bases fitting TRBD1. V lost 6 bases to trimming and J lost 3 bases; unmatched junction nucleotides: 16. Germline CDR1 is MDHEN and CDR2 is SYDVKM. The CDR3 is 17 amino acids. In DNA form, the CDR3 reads TGTGCCAGCAGGGGTCACAGGGGATCAGTAGATGACTATGGCTACACCTTC. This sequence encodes CASRGHRGSVDDYGYTF.

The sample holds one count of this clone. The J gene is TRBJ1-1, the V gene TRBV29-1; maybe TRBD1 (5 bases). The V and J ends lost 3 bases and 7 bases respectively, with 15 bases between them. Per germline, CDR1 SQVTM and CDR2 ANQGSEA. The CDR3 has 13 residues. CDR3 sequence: CSVEGRAMVEAFF. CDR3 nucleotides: TGCAGCGTTGAGGGCAGGGCGATGGTTGAAGCTTTCTTT.

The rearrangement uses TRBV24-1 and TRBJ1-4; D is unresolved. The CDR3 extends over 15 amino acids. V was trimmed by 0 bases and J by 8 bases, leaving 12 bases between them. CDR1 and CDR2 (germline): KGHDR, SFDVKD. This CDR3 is CATSDLEGPGEKLFF. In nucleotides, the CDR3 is TGTGCCACCAGTGATTTGGAGGGTCCGGGGGAAAAACTGTTTTTT.

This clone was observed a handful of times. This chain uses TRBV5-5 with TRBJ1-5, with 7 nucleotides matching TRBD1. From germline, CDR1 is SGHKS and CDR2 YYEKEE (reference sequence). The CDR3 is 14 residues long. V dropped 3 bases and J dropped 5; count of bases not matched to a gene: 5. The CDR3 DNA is TGTGCCAGCAGCTCTACGACAGGGTATCAGCCCCAGCATTTT. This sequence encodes CASSSTTGYQPQHF.

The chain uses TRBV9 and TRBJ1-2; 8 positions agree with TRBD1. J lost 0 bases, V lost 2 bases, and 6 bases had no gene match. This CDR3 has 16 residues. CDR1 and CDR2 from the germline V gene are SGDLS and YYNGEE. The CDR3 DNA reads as TGTGCCAGCAGCGTCGGACAGGGCACGACTAACTATGGCTACACCTTC. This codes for CASSVGQGTTNYGYTF. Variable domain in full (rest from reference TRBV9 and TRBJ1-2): DSGVTQTPKHLITATGQRVTLRCSPRSGDLSVYWYQQSLDQGLQFLIQYYNGEERAKGNILERFSAQQFPDLHSELNLSSLELGDSALYFCASSVGQGTTNYGYTFGSGTRLTVV.

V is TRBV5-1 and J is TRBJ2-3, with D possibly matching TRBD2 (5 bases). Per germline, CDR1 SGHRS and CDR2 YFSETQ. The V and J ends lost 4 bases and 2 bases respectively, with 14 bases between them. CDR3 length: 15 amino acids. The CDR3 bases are TGCGCCAGCAGCGTCGGGATCTCTAACACAGATACGCAGTATTTT. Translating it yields CASSVGISNTDTQYF. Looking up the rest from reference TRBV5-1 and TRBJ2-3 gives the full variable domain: KAGVTQTPRYLIKTRGQQVTLSCSPISGHRSVSWYQQTPGQGLQFLFEYFSETQRNKGNFPGRFSGRQFSNSRSEMNVSTLELGDSALYLCASSVGISNTDTQYFGPGTRLTVL.